This TCR beta chain came from a study of blood T cell repertoires in COVID-19. About the study: Both acute and convalescent COVID-19 samples were obtained from the United States, Italy and Spain. Sample material is recorded as cDNA or gDNA derived from T cells, B-cell-depleted T cells, or PBMCs.

This CDR3 has 15 residues. With 3 bases clipped from V and 1 base from J, the junction kept 4 bases outside the gene matches. Germline assignment: CDR1 MDHEN and CDR2 SYDVKM. Authors' methods: Amplification from reference gene primers served as the basis for estimated nucleated cell counts. The table came from immunoSEQ multiplex PCR; TCRdb's copy has only in-frame clones and leaves some out. V and J calls and clone size are given by that table; D and trimming were obtained from the DNA. The sample has around 200,000 clones, around four fifths seen once. The sequencing input was peripheral blood. This clonotype originated in a woman in her thirties or forties with active or convalescent COVID-19. The chain combines TRBV28 with TRBJ2-3; TRBD2 agrees at 7 bases. The DNA for the CDR3 is TGTGCCAGCAGTTTGGGAGGGAAAGGCACAGATACGCAGTATTTT. It codes for CASSLGGKGTDTQYF.